These 10 T cell receptor beta chains were all obtained from the same sample, sequenced in a study of control samples from healthy donors and cancer patients. The assay was immunoSEQ multiplex PCR, and TCRdb's table has in-frame clones only and misses some. This sample has some 140,000 clones, with around 94% found just once. Sequencing used PBMCs. The source is a man between 60 and 75 years old with colorectal cancer.

This clone has only one observation. J is TRBJ1-6 and V is TRBV28; possibly TRBD1 for D (6 bases). Per the germline V gene, CDR1 is MDHEN and CDR2 is SYDVKM. The CDR3 has 14 residues. Trimming pared 2 bases from V and 7 bases from J, leaving 9 bases between. The CDR3 loop is CASSLLQGNSPLHF. In DNA form, the CDR3 reads TGTGCCAGCAGTTTACTTCAGGGGAATTCACCCCTCCACTTT.

V and J are TRBV10-3 and TRBJ1-5; 7 bases map to TRBD1. Germline loops: CDR1 ENHRY, CDR2 SYGVKD. The CDR3 runs to 16 residues. Trimming removed 2 bases from V and 7 bases from J; junction bases left unmatched: 11. The CDR3 coding sequence is TGTGCCATCAGTGAGGATCCCCTAGGGGGCGGCCAGCCCCAGCATTTT. Translated: CAISEDPLGGGQPQHF.

The V call is TRBV3-1 (or the pseudogene TRBV3-2), the J call TRBJ2-1, with a possible D match to TRBD2 (6 bases). V lost 4 bases and J lost 9, with 10 bases in between. The germline gives CDR1 LGHDT, CDR2 YNNKEL (reference sequence). This CDR3 is built from 12 residues. The CDR3 region has the DNA TGTGCCAGCAGCCCTAACGGGGGTGAGCAGTTCTTC. Translation: CASSPNGGEQFF.

CDR3 residues: CASSLTLNTEAFF. CDR3 nucleotides: TGTGCCAGCAGTTTAACCCTGAACACTGAAGCTTTCTTT. This chain connects TRBV12-3 or TRBV12-4 to TRBJ1-1; D is unresolved. Trimming stripped 2 bases from V and 0 bases from J, with 4 bases between. The CDR3 length is 13 residues.

The V and J genes are TRBV7-6 and TRBJ1-3, with 11 positions matching TRBD1. After removal of 5 bases from V and 3 bases from J, the junction contained 6 bases not matched to a gene. The V gene's germline CDR1 is SGHVS and CDR2 FNYEAQ. This CDR3 spans 16 amino acids. DNA for the CDR3: TGTGCCAGCAGCGTTGGACAGGGGGCGGTTGGAAACACCATATATTTT. It is translated as CASSVGQGAVGNTIYF. The whole variable domain, filled in from reference TRBV7-6 and TRBJ1-3, reads GAGVSQSPRYKVTKRGQDVALRCDPISGHVSLYWYRQALGQGPEFLTYFNYEAQQDKSGLPNDRFSAERPEGSISTLTIQRTEQRDSAMYRCASSVGQGAVGNTIYFGEGSWLTVV.

The chain recombines TRBV7-9 with TRBJ2-3, with 8 bases matching TRBD1. In germline, CDR1 is SEHNR, CDR2 FQNEAQ (reference sequence). The V and J ends lost 1 base and 5 bases, in that order; junction bases with no gene match: 8. The CDR3 runs to 16 residues. The CDR3 protein is CASSLGLGQVEDTQYF. DNA for the CDR3: TGTGCCAGCAGCTTAGGATTGGGACAGGTTGAAGATACGCAGTATTTT.

This clone appeared once. This chain uses TRBV7-7 with TRBJ2-3; possibly TRBD1 for D (6 bases). Germline V lookup: CDR1 SSHAT, CDR2 FNYEAQ (reference sequence). V was cut by 1 base and J by 3 bases, with 8 bases left in between. The CDR3 contains 14 residues. The CDR3 bases are TGTGCCAGCAGCTTAGTGGACAGAACAGATACGCAGTATTTT. Translated, it gives CASSLVDRTDTQYF.

The chain employs TRBV29-1 and TRBJ2-7, with 9 positions matching TRBD1. The CDR3 spans 12 residues. CDR1 and CDR2 (germline): SQVTM, ANQGSEA. V was clipped by 7 bases and J by 1 base; unmatched bases: 2. CDR3 residues: CSAGTGSYEQYF. The CDR3, as DNA: TGCAGCGCCGGGACAGGGTCCTACGAGCAGTACTTC.

The chain uses TRBV19 and TRBJ1-5; D is ambiguous. Germline CDR1 and CDR2: LNHDA and SQIVND (reference sequence). Trimming removed 5 bases at V and 6 bases at J, with 14 bases between. There are 14 residues in the CDR3. The CDR3 protein is CASSLREASQPQHF. In DNA form, the CDR3 reads TGTGCCAGTAGTCTCCGGGAGGCAAGTCAGCCCCAGCATTTT. The full variable domain, with the rest looked up from reference TRBV19 and TRBJ1-5, is DGGITQSPKYLFRKEGQNVTLSCEQNLNHDAMYWYRQDPGQGLRLIYYSQIVNDFQKGDIAEGYSVSREKKESFPLTVTSAQKNPTAFYLCASSLREASQPQHFGDGTRLSIL.

The V and J genes are TRBV6-6 and TRBJ2-5, with a possible D match to TRBD1 (7 bases). Germline loops: CDR1 MNHNY, CDR2 SVGAGI (reference sequence). CDR3 length equals 13 residues. V was clipped by 5 bases and J by 5 bases, with 12 bases between them. CDR3 sequence: CASSPQGGETQYF. As DNA, the CDR3 is TGTGCCAGCAGTCCTCAGGGGGGCGAGACCCAGTACTTC.